These 23 T cell receptor beta chains came from one sample sequenced in a study of shared clonotypes between healthy human individuals (dated by TCRdb to the early 2020s). The library was produced with the immunoSEQ multiplex PCR assay. In TCRdb, the immuneACCESS table is reduced to in-frame sequences with V and J assigned. These tables do not hold every clone; where another copy was compared, an unresolved V gene accounts for under half, and the others remain unexplained. In all, the sample holds 950,000 to 1,200,000 clones, and approximately 77% of those were seen once. The ten top clones hold approximately 0.9% of the sample. Input material: memory CD4+ T cells from PBMCs. In the paper's terms, the cell subset or site label means: CD45RA-negative fraction. Source of these receptors: a man aged 18 to 35 in good health. Some clones in this sample may be carry-over from other donors' samples.

This chain joins TRBV9 and TRBJ2-7; weak D call: TRBD2 (6 bases). This CDR3 spans 16 amino acids. V lost 4 bases to trimming and J lost 4 bases, with 21 bases between them. In germline, CDR1 is SGDLS, CDR2 YYNGEE. For the CDR3, the DNA is TGTGCCAGCAGCTCCCGACTCGTCGGGAGTTATTACGAGCAGTACTTC. Its protein is CASSSRLVGSYYEQYF.

The genes are TRBV4-1 and TRBJ2-3, with unresolved D. The CDR3 loop spans 15 amino acids. V shed 4 bases and J shed 2 bases, with 13 bases lying between them. The germline CDR1 and CDR2 sequences are MGHRA and YSYEKL. DNA for the CDR3: TGCGCCAGCAGCCTAAGCGCTGGAACCACAGATACGCAGTATTTT. Translating it yields CASSLSAGTTDTQYF.

As regards this clone: A read error may be the cause here, since a much bigger clone is one base away. In the same sample, other DNA sequences code for this CDR3. The chain joins TRBV29-1 to TRBJ2-7; 11 nucleotides line up with TRBD2. With V trimmed by 4 bases and J by 3 bases, 2 bases remained unmatched. Germline V gene data show CDR1 as SQVTM and CDR2 as ANQGSEA. The length of the CDR3 is 13 residues. CDR3: CSVAGLAGYEQYF. The CDR3 DNA reads TGCAGCGTTGCTGGACTAGCGGGCTACGAGCAGTACTTC.

The chain combines TRBV27 with TRBJ1-5; D is ambiguous. Germline V lookup: CDR1 MNHEY, CDR2 SMNVEV (reference sequence). The CDR3 is 16 residues long. The ends were cut back, 5 bases at V and 5 bases at J, with 19 bases in the middle. As DNA, the CDR3 is TGTGCCAGCAGTCCCCTCGATGGGTCTGGTTATCAGCCCCAGCATTTT. Translated, it gives CASSPLDGSGYQPQHF.

The V and J genes are TRBV19 and TRBJ2-2; possible D gene TRBD2, 7 bases. V lost 9 bases and J lost 4, with 15 bases in between. CDR1 and CDR2 (germline): LNHDA, SQIVND (reference sequence). The CDR3 is made up of 14 amino acids. The CDR3 region has the DNA TGTGCCAGCGCACGGGGGGCGGGCACCGGGGAGCTGTTTTTT. Protein sequence: CASARGAGTGELFF.

The rearrangement joins TRBV29-1 to TRBJ2-5; unclear D gene. The CDR3 consists of 14 residues. V was pared by 7 bases and J by 5 bases, with 20 bases between. The germline gives CDR1 SQVTM, CDR2 ANQGSEA. CDR3 bases: TGCAGCGGACGACCCGGAATCGCCCGCGAGACCCAGTACTTC. Protein product: CSGRPGIARETQYF. Together with reference TRBV29-1 and TRBJ2-5, the CDR3 gives the full variable domain: SAVISQKPSRDICQRGTSLTIQCQVDSQVTMMFWYRQQPGQSLTLIATANQGSEATYESGFVIDKFPISRPNLTFSTLTVSNMSPEDSSIYLCSGRPGIARETQYFGPGTRLLVL.

The rearrangement joins TRBV28 to TRBJ1-4; D may be TRBD1 (6 bases). This CDR3 has 16 amino acids. The V gene's germline CDR1 is MDHEN and CDR2 SYDVKM. V was pared by 4 bases and J by 7 bases, with 19 bases between. The chain's CDR3 is CASSSRLRGAPEKLFF. The CDR3 coding sequence is TGTGCCAGCAGTTCCCGCCTCAGGGGTGCCCCTGAAAAACTGTTTTTT.

The chain couples TRBV28 to TRBJ1-6; D unresolved. CDR1 MDHEN and CDR2 SYDVKM come from the germline V gene. The CDR3 sequence is 15 residues long. Deletions cut 5 bases from V and 7 bases from J, with 15 bases between. CDR3 loop: CASSPGTPRNSPLHF. The DNA for the CDR3 is TGTGCCAGCAGTCCCGGCACTCCCCGAAATTCACCCCTCCACTTT.

This chain links TRBV11-2 with TRBJ2-7; 8 bases are a match to TRBD1. This CDR3 spans 17 amino acids. Losses at the gene ends were 1 base for V and 6 bases for J; bases not matched to a gene: 14. In germline, CDR1 is SGHAT, CDR2 FQNNGV. The CDR3 DNA is TGTGCCAGCAGCTTAGTGTCTCAGGGGGCGCCATGGGGCGAGCAGTACTTC. It is translated as CASSLVSQGAPWGEQYF.

V is TRBV7-3 and J is TRBJ2-3, with 7 bases aligning to TRBD2. The V segment lost 5 bases and the J segment 2 bases; nucleotides outside the gene matches: 7. CDR3 size: 15 residues. CDR1 and CDR2 from the germline V gene are SGHTA and FQGTGA. The CDR3 sequence: CASSPIAGVTDTQYF. The CDR3, as DNA: TGTGCCAGCAGCCCCATAGCGGGTGTCACAGATACGCAGTATTTT.

With regard to this clone: Other DNA sequences in this specimen translate into the identical CDR3. The chain is built from TRBV29-1 and TRBJ1-1, with D possibly matching TRBD1 (5 bases). V lost 4 bases and J 1 base, leaving 7 bases between the germline ends. The CDR3 sequence is 12 residues long. Germline CDR1 SQVTM, CDR2 ANQGSEA. As DNA, the CDR3 is TGCAGCGTTGGGGGCGGGAACACTGAAGCTTTCTTT. Its translation: CSVGGGNTEAFF.

This clone was detected only a few times. In nucleotides, the CDR3 is TGTGCCAGCAGCTCTCTCGGGACAGGGATGAACACTGAAGCTTTCTTT. Translated: CASSSLGTGMNTEAFF. The genes are TRBV7-2 and TRBJ1-1; TRBD1 agrees at 9 bases. CDR1 SGHTA and CDR2 FQGNSA come from the germline V gene. The junction had 6 bases not matched to a gene; V was cut back by 4 bases and J by 0 bases. This CDR3 is 16 amino acids long. The whole variable domain, remainder taken from reference TRBV7-2 and TRBJ1-1, is GAGVSQSPSNKVTEKGKDVELRCDPISGHTALYWYRQSLGQGLEFLIYFQGNSAPDKSGLPSDRFSAERTGGSVSTLTIQRTQQEDSAVYLCASSSLGTGMNTEAFFGQGTRLTVV.

As regards this clone: The likely explanation is a read error, given a far larger clone one base away. The chain couples TRBV11-2 to TRBJ2-1; TRBD2 aligns across 8 bases. Germline lookup yields CDR1 SGHAT and CDR2 FQNNGV. The CDR3 length is 14 residues. The CDR3 DNA is TGTGCCGGCAGCTTTAGCGGGACCCTCGGTGAGCAGTTCTTC. Translation gives CAGSFSGTLGEQFF.

This chain links TRBV5-1 with TRBJ1-2; 7 positions match TRBD1. Trimming removed 4 bases from V and 7 bases from J; junction bases left unmatched: 10. Germline V gene lookup returns CDR1 SGHRS and CDR2 YFSETQ. This CDR3 comprises 14 residues. CDR3 sequence (DNA): TGCGCCAGCAGCCCAGTCGGCGGGACAGCTGGCTACACCTTC. Protein: CASSPVGGTAGYTF.

The V call is TRBV30, the J call TRBJ2-7, with a weak D call TRBD1 (6 bases). This CDR3 region has 14 residues. The V and J ends lost 4 bases and 4 bases respectively, with 17 bases between them. The germline gives CDR1 GTSNPN, CDR2 SVGIG (reference sequence). The CDR3 DNA reads TGTGCCTGGAACGGTCAACAGGGAAGGTACGAGCAGTACTTC. Residues: CAWNGQQGRYEQYF.

A word on this clone: Distinct nucleotide sequences in the sample also encode this CDR3. The chain combines TRBV4-3 with TRBJ1-5, with D unresolved. The CDR3 has 14 amino acids. Deletions cut 1 base from V and 0 bases from J, with 4 bases between. CDR1 and CDR2 from the germline V gene are LGHNA and YSLEER. DNA of the CDR3: TGCGCCAGCAGCCAAGGGTATAGCAATCAGCCCCAGCATTTT. Translation: CASSQGYSNQPQHF.

The chain employs TRBV2 and TRBJ2-2, with D perhaps being TRBD1 or TRBD2 (6 bases each). This CDR3 has 15 residues. V gave up 5 bases and J gave up 1 base, with 11 bases separating them. In germline, CDR1 is SNHLY, CDR2 FYNNEI. The CDR3 reads CASSQQGLNTGELFF. The CDR3 DNA sequence: TGTGCCAGCAGTCAACAGGGACTGAACACCGGGGAGCTGTTTTTT.

This clone showed up just a few times. The chain uses TRBV30 and TRBJ2-3; D is unclear. The CDR3 has 14 residues. V lost 1 base, J lost 5 bases, and 13 bases lay in between. Germline values: CDR1 GTSNPN, CDR2 SVGIG (reference sequence). CDR3 nucleotide sequence: TGTGCCTGGAGTGACCACGGAGAGGTAGATACGCAGTATTTT. It codes for CAWSDHGEVDTQYF. The complete variable domain, with remaining parts taken from reference TRBV30 and TRBJ2-3, reads SQTIHQWPATLVQPVGSPLSLECTVEGTSNPNLYWYRQAAGRGLQLLFYSVGIGQISSEVPQNLSASRPQDRQFILSSKKLLLSDSGFYLCAWSDHGEVDTQYFGPGTRLTVL.

The chain links TRBV28 to TRBJ1-5; 10 nucleotides match TRBD1. V trimming: 6 bases; J trimming: 5 bases; junction bases outside the gene matches: 10. The germline V gene encodes CDR1 MDHEN and CDR2 SYDVKM. CDR3 size: 16 residues. CDR3 DNA sequence: TGTGCCAGCAGCCAAGCGGGACAGGGGTCGGATCAGCCCCAGCATTTT. This gives the protein CASSQAGQGSDQPQHF.

A word on this clone: This sequence is one base from a far larger clone and is likely a read error. Distinct nucleotide sequences in the sample also encode this CDR3. This chain uses TRBV5-1 with TRBJ2-7, with 10 positions matching TRBD1. In germline, CDR1 is SGHRS, CDR2 YFSETQ. The V gene end was trimmed by 4 bases and the J gene end by 2 bases; junction bases not matched to a gene: 3. This CDR3 has 14 residues. This CDR3 is CASSSGQGAYEQYF. DNA of the CDR3: TGCGCCAGCAGCAGCGGACAGGGGGCCTACGAGCAGTACTTC.

The chain is built from TRBV21-1 and TRBJ1-3; the DNA was not compared with TRBD1, the D call given in the table. TRBV21-1 is a pseudogene segment. CDR3 length: 16 amino acids. The CDR3 reads CASSNRKPSSGNTIYF. As DNA, the CDR3 is TGTGCCAGCAGTAACAGGAAACCCTCCTCTGGAAACACCATATATTTT.

The chain has TRBV5-1 and TRBJ2-2, with D perhaps matching TRBD2 (6 bases). Trimming left V 0 bases short and J 6 bases short, with 15 bases between. The CDR3 consists of 16 residues. The V gene's germline CDR1 is SGHRS and CDR2 YFSETQ. The CDR3 DNA sequence: TGCGCCAGCAGCTTGGGAGTAGAGAGGAGGGCCGGGGAGCTGTTTTTT. Its translation: CASSLGVERRAGELFF.

This clone was counted a few times. The sample holds other DNA sequences that translate to the same CDR3. The V call is TRBV27, the J call TRBJ1-5; D is uncertain. The CDR3 is made up of 13 amino acids. Germline CDR1 is MNHEY and CDR2 is SMNVEV (reference sequence). Trimming pared 3 bases from V and 4 bases from J, leaving 7 bases between. CDR3 in amino acids: CASSLQGNQPQHF. In DNA form, the CDR3 reads TGTGCCAGCAGTTTGCAAGGGAATCAGCCCCAGCATTTT.